The clone carrying this T cell receptor beta chain was counted only a few times. This entry belongs to a study of T cells after yellow fever vaccination. Production of TCR cDNA was by 5'RACE template switching, which also added a universal primer site and UMIs. Each CDR3 protein is one row after TCRdb ran MiXCR on the 5' RACE reads. The sample consists of 350,000 or so distinct CDR3 sequences, 7% to 10% of them appearing once. CDR3 length: 15 amino acids. The germline CDR1 and CDR2 sequences are SEHNR and FQNEAQ (reference sequence). V gave up 5 bases and J gave up 8 bases, with 21 bases separating them.

The chain employs TRBV7-9 and TRBJ1-2; D is ambiguous. The source was PBMCs, collected around 45 days after the first yellow fever vaccination. This clonotype was sampled from a man aged 18 to 35 who received the YFV17D yellow fever vaccine. The DNA for the CDR3 is TGTGCCAGCAGCGCCCTCGATGGATATTCAGGCGGCTACACCTTC. It codes for CASSALDGYSGGYTF.